Shown below are 21 T cell receptor beta chains from a single sample sequenced in a study of T cells in Graves' hyperthyroidism and ophthalmopathy. Template material for amplifying TCR beta CDR3 regions consisted of RNA transcripts. When the TCR CDR3 underwent first-round RT-PCR, the HTBI primer set was used. One entry per CDR3 protein, called by TCRdb with MiXCR from the multiplex PCR reads. In the table there are about 570,000 distinct CDR3 sequences, about 45% of which are singletons. Sequencing was done on a sample of peripheral blood or thyroid tissue (not recorded which). These receptors came from an adult woman with Graves' disease, either hyperthyroidism or ophthalmopathy (not recorded which).

The chain recombines TRBV19 with TRBJ2-4; a possible D gene is TRBD1 (6 bases). Germline V lookup: CDR1 LNHDA, CDR2 SQIVND (reference sequence). The germline V and J ends were trimmed by 5 bases and 10 bases, with 27 bases remaining between them. The CDR3 totals 17 residues. The CDR3 region is CASSSSIRGSTGRIQYF. The CDR3 nucleotides read TGTGCCAGTAGTTCATCTATCAGGGGTAGTACGGGGAGAATTCAGTACTTC.

This clonotype was seen a single time. The V call is TRBV7-3, the J call TRBJ2-2; perhaps TRBD1 as D (6 bases). The CDR3 sequence is 16 residues long. Deletions cut 3 bases from V and 5 bases from J, with 16 bases between. Germline CDR1 is SGHTA and CDR2 is FQGTGA. The CDR3 DNA follows: TGTGCCAGCAGCTTCTCATGGGGGCCAGGGACCGGGGAGCTGTTTTTT. It translates to CASSFSWGPGTGELFF.

This clonotype occurred many times. The chain couples TRBV3-1 to TRBJ2-5, with 7 bases fitting TRBD1. Germline V CDR1 and CDR2: LGHDT, YNNKEL (reference sequence). The CDR3 sequence is 14 residues long. The V gene end was trimmed by 1 base and the J gene end by 2 bases; junction bases not matched to a gene: 1. The CDR3 sequence is CASSQVGQQETQYF. CDR3 nucleotides: TGTGCCAGCAGCCAAGTGGGACAGCAAGAGACCCAGTACTTC.

This chain joins TRBV12-3 or TRBV12-4 and TRBJ1-4; TRBD1 is a possible D gene (5 bases). The CDR3 loop spans 14 amino acids. The germline V and J ends were trimmed by 9 bases and 0 bases, with 11 bases remaining between them. The CDR3 DNA follows: TGTGCCAGTAGAGGGGCAGCAACTAATGAAAAACTGTTTTTT. Translation: CASRGAATNEKLFF.

The chain joins TRBV7-9 to TRBJ2-3; no firm D call. V lost 5 bases, J lost 6 bases, and 15 bases lay in between. The CDR3 loop spans 14 amino acids. CDR1 SEHNR and CDR2 FQNEAQ come from the germline V gene (reference sequence). DNA for the CDR3: TGTGCCAGCAGCCCAGGAACCCGATTGGATACGCAGTATTTT. Protein: CASSPGTRLDTQYF. Full variable domain (rest looked up from reference TRBV7-9 and TRBJ2-3): DTGVSQNPRHKITKRGQNVTFRCDPISEHNRLYWYRQTLGQGPEFLTYFQNEAQLEKSRLLSDRFSAERPKGSFSTLEIQRTEQGDSAMYLCASSPGTRLDTQYFGPGTRLTVL.

This clonotype occurred many times. The chain recombines TRBV7-9 with TRBJ1-2; TRBD1 matches 12 bases. Trimming removed 5 bases from V and 3 bases from J; junction bases left unmatched: 4. Germline V lookup: CDR1 SEHNR, CDR2 FQNEAQ (reference sequence). The CDR3 extends over 15 amino acids. CDR3 sequence reads: CASSLGTGGDYGYTF. The DNA for the CDR3 is TGTGCCAGCAGCCTGGGGACAGGGGGCGACTATGGCTACACCTTC.

The chain couples TRBV9 to TRBJ2-5, with TRBD2 identical over 9 bases. Per the germline V gene, CDR1 is SGDLS and CDR2 is YYNGEE. The CDR3 has 14 residues. V shed 6 bases and J 6 bases; nucleotides not matched to a gene: 9. This chain's CDR3 is CASTQQGLAKTQYF. The CDR3 DNA follows: TGTGCCAGCACCCAGCAGGGACTAGCCAAGACCCAGTACTTC.

This clonotype was recorded at least ten times. V is TRBV4-1 and J is TRBJ2-5; perhaps TRBD1 as D (5 bases). Germline loops: CDR1 MGHRA, CDR2 YSYEKL. V lost 4 bases and J lost 2, with 11 bases in between. This CDR3 has 14 amino acids. The CDR3 loop reads CASSPPTGQETQYF. The CDR3 DNA follows: TGCGCCAGCAGCCCACCTACAGGTCAAGAGACCCAGTACTTC.

This clonotype was seen repeatedly, ten times or more. The chain has TRBV28 and TRBJ1-1, with unresolved D. The CDR3 has 14 residues. CDR1 is MDHEN and CDR2 is SYDVKM in the germline V gene. The V end was cut by 2 bases, the J end by 4 bases, with 11 bases between. CDR3 in amino acids: CASSLVRVGTEAFF. CDR3 nucleotide sequence: TGTGCCAGCAGTTTAGTCCGGGTGGGCACTGAAGCTTTCTTT.

This clonotype showed up many times. The chain carries TRBV6-5 and TRBJ2-7; 8 nucleotides align to TRBD2. Germline-derived CDR1 and CDR2 are MNHEY and SVGAGI. CDR3 size: 13 residues. V lost 9 bases and J lost 2; bases outside the gene matches: 6. CDR3: CASQSGSAYEQYF. DNA of the CDR3: TGTGCCAGTCAAAGCGGGAGTGCCTACGAGCAGTACTTC.

The chain links TRBV10-3 to TRBJ2-7; D is perhaps TRBD1 or TRBD2 (6 bases each). The CDR3 has 15 residues. V was pared by 2 bases and J by 7 bases, with 18 bases between. Looked up from germline, CDR1 is ENHRY and CDR2 is SYGVKD. The CDR3 region is CAISESGTGSGEQYF. In DNA, the CDR3 is TGTGCCATCAGTGAGAGTGGAACAGGGAGCGGGGAGCAGTACTTC.

This clonotype showed up many times. CDR3 nucleotide sequence: TGTGCCAGCACCTGGAGGGCGGGAGGAGGCGAGCAGTACTTC. It is translated as CASTWRAGGGEQYF. The chain uses TRBV12-3 or TRBV12-4 and TRBJ2-7, with 8 bases fitting TRBD2. Trimming removed 7 bases from V and 6 bases from J; junction bases left unmatched: 11. There are 14 residues in the CDR3.

The chain employs TRBV29-1 and TRBJ2-5; 13 bases agree with TRBD2. CDR1 is SQVTM, CDR2 ANQGSEA, per germline. The CDR3 has 17 amino acids. After removal of 6 bases from V and 1 base from J, the junction contained 11 bases not matched to a gene. The CDR3, as DNA: TGCAGCGTGGATGGACTAGCGGGAGCCCCCCTCCAAGAGACCCAGTACTTC. This translates into CSVDGLAGAPLQETQYF.

The V gene is TRBV20-1, the J gene TRBJ1-5, with 8 bases matching TRBD1. Per germline, CDR1 DFQATT and CDR2 SNEGSKA (reference sequence). The CDR3 runs 12 residues. V gave up 3 bases and J gave up 8 bases; unmatched junction bases: 3. The CDR3 loop reads CSARDREEPQHF. In DNA form, the CDR3 reads TGCAGTGCTAGGGACAGGGAGGAGCCCCAGCATTTT.

This clonotype was detected a few times. The rearrangement joins TRBV15 to TRBJ1-4, with D possibly matching TRBD1 (5 bases). Between the trimmed V and J ends, which lost 1 base and 7 bases, there was a span of 10 bases. CDR3 length: 14 amino acids. Germline assignment: CDR1 LNHNV and CDR2 YYDKDF (reference sequence). The CDR3 loop reads CATSRAGYSEKLFF. For the CDR3, the DNA is TGTGCCACCAGCAGAGCAGGGTATAGTGAAAAACTGTTTTTT.

This clonotype occurred many times. V is TRBV24-1 and J is TRBJ2-6, with D perhaps matching TRBD1 (5 bases). The CDR3 extends over 16 amino acids. Germline-derived CDR1 and CDR2 are KGHDR and SFDVKD. V was clipped by 3 bases and J by 0 bases, with 8 bases between them. The CDR3 reads CATSDTGISGANVLTF. CDR3 coding DNA: TGTGCCACCAGTGATACAGGTATCTCTGGGGCCAACGTCCTGACTTTC.

This clonotype was observed at least ten times. V and J are TRBV19 and TRBJ1-2; D remains unclear. V was shortened by 4 bases and J by 4 bases, with 7 bases between the two germline ends. The CDR3 runs 12 residues. Per the germline V gene, CDR1 is LNHDA and CDR2 is SQIVND (reference sequence). CDR3 protein: CASSKPSYGYTF. The CDR3 DNA follows: TGTGCCAGTAGTAAACCCAGCTATGGCTACACCTTC.

This chain links TRBV9 with TRBJ2-5; maybe TRBD2 (5 bases). The CDR3 contains 10 residues. Germline loops: CDR1 SGDLS, CDR2 YYNGEE. The ends were cut back, 2 bases at V and 14 bases at J, with 10 bases in the middle. The CDR3 here is CASSVGRGYF. CDR3 DNA sequence: TGTGCCAGCAGCGTCGGCCGGGGATACTTC.

This clonotype has at least ten counts. J is TRBJ1-2 and V is TRBV18; 9 bases are a match to TRBD1. With V trimmed by 3 bases and J by 7 bases, 3 bases remained unmatched. This CDR3 is built from 13 residues. Per the germline V gene, CDR1 is KGHSH and CDR2 is LQKENI. The CDR3 sequence is CASSPGTGFGYTF. CDR3 in DNA: TGTGCCAGCTCACCCGGGACAGGGTTTGGCTACACCTTC. The full variable domain, rest sourced from reference TRBV18 and TRBJ1-2, is NAGVMQNPRHLVRRRGQEARLRCSPMKGHSHVYWYRQLPEEGLKFMVYLQKENIIDESGMPKERFSAEFPKEGPSILRIQQVVRGDSAAYFCASSPGTGFGYTFGSGTRLTVV.

This clonotype was seen ten or more times. This rearrangement joins TRBV15 to TRBJ1-5, with D tentatively TRBD1 (5 bases). CDR1 LNHNV and CDR2 YYDKDF come from the germline V gene (reference sequence). Trimming cost V 2 bases and J 9 bases, with 17 bases left between them. The CDR3 is made up of 15 amino acids. CDR3 DNA sequence: TGTGCCACCAGCAGATCACAGGCGCTGCCTCTGCCCCAGCATTTT. Translated: CATSRSQALPLPQHF.

This clonotype has at least ten counts. This sequence joins TRBV5-6 and TRBJ2-7; D remains unclear. Trimming took off 0 bases at V and 6 bases at J, with 13 bases between the two ends. The CDR3 is 14 residues long. Germline V gene data show CDR1 as SGHDT and CDR2 as YYEEEE. The CDR3 region is CASSLGLNSLEQYF. The CDR3 coding sequence is TGTGCCAGCAGCTTGGGGCTAAACTCCCTCGAGCAGTACTTC.